This T cell receptor beta chain was captured by sequencing in a study of a mutant IDH1 vaccine in newly diagnosed glioma. Broader study findings: Pseudoprogression seemed unlinked to shifts in top peripheral T cell clonotypes. Among patients, around 93% showed immune responses induced by the vaccine.

Germline V lookup: CDR1 SGDLS, CDR2 YYNGEE. The V end was cut by 5 bases, the J end by 0 bases, with 12 bases between. This CDR3 has 16 amino acids. In the case of this clone: Its specificity is not known.

Regarding time point: baseline, week 1 (first vaccination visit). Documented treatment: pre-vaccination baseline after standard-of-care therapy. Each tumor in the donors was a new WHO grade 3 or 4 astrocytoma, IDH1-mutant and ATRX-lost. This table comes from immunoSEQ multiplex PCR, and its TCRdb copy is limited to in-frame clones, with some not included. The data hold fewer than 85,000 clones, with about 86% observed a single time. The sequences come from PBMCs, collected from a glioma patient treated with radiotherapy, temozolomide or both. The rearrangement uses TRBV9 and TRBJ1-6; D unclear. The sequence was obtained from a man aged 25-40 years with glioma. The CDR3 sequence: CASSGPGSSYNSPLHF. The CDR3 DNA is TGTGCCAGCAGTGGCCCGGGGAGCTCCTATAATTCACCCCTCCACTTT. The variable domain in full, completed from reference TRBV9 and TRBJ1-6, reads DSGVTQTPKHLITATGQRVTLRCSPRSGDLSVYWYQQSLDQGLQFLIQYYNGEERAKGNILERFSAQQFPDLHSELNLSSLELGDSALYFCASSGPGSSYNSPLHFGNGTRLTVT.